This TCR beta chain was sequenced for a study of cytomegalovirus exposure and HLA in healthy donors. Findings and limits, study-wide: For most TCR sequences rarity was the rule, although some public TCRs occurred in many donors.

Assay used: immunoSEQ multiplex PCR; TCRdb lists only in-frame clones, some missing. Of 50,000 to 65,000 clones listed, over 85% are singletons. CDR1 is MNHEY and CDR2 is SVGAGI in the germline V gene. Trimming took 2 bases from V and 5 from J; bases not matched to a gene: 2. This CDR3 is built from 13 residues. Separate from the roughly 710-subject first cohort, the approximately 120-subject validation cohort was the one that the donors belonged to. Regarding this clone: Its antigen is unidentified.

This TCR came from a young woman in good health and CMV-seropositive. The V call is TRBV6-5, the J call TRBJ1-1, with 7 bases matching TRBD1. Sequencing was performed on PBMCs. CDR3 loop: CASSYRGPTEAFF. In DNA form, the CDR3 reads TGTGCCAGCAGTTACAGGGGGCCAACTGAAGCTTTCTTT.